Listed here is a single T cell receptor beta chain. Its antigen is as yet unknown. The CDR3 extends over 16 amino acids. Trimming pared 3 bases from V and 0 bases from J, leaving 12 bases between. In germline, CDR1 is GTSNPN, CDR2 SVGIG (reference sequence). This specimen belongs to a study of radiation and T cells in renal cell carcinoma. Overall study: Nephrectomy followed 15 Gy stereotactic body radiation by 4 weeks.

Libraries were prepared by immunoSEQ multiplex PCR; TCRdb keeps only in-frame clonotypes and omits some of them. Among 60,000 to 65,000 clones listed, just over 75% were seen once. Findings of the study overall: No pretreatment tumor biopsies were available for baseline clonotypes.

Time point described: blood 2 weeks post-SBRT. Treatment of the sample: 15 Gy SBRT to primary tumor, nephrectomy 4 weeks later. Serial blood draws occurred at baseline and 2 and 4 weeks post-SBRT. Clear cell pathology was present in this patient's renal cell carcinoma. The chain combines TRBV30 with TRBJ2-6, with D perhaps matching TRBD2 (6 bases). The specimen comprised blood, sampled from a patient whose treatment included radiotherapy and nephrectomy. This receptor was obtained from a man aged 55 to 70 with renal cell carcinoma. The DNA for the CDR3 is TGTGCCTGGAGCGGGAGCACAGTCTCTGGGGCCAACGTCCTGACTTTC. It yields the protein CAWSGSTVSGANVLTF.